A single sample gave rise to the 9 T cell receptor beta chains below, sequenced in a study of blood T cell repertoires in COVID-19. Data came from immunoSEQ multiplex PCR; TCRdb stores just in-frame clones and leaves some out. The data hold 95,000 to 150,000 clones, with around 74% observed a single time. Material for sequencing was peripheral blood. All receptors come from a man between 60 and 70 years old with acute or convalescent COVID-19.

The gene calls are TRBV10-1 and TRBJ1-2; 7 bases are shared with TRBD1. The J segment lost 4 bases and the V segment lost 5 bases, leaving 4 bases of the junction unmatched. Germline-derived CDR1 and CDR2 are WNHNN and SYGVQD (reference sequence). This CDR3 has 13 residues. The CDR3 coding sequence is TGCGCCAGCAGTCCGACAGGGCGCTATGGCTACACCTTC. This gives the protein CASSPTGRYGYTF.

The rearrangement joins TRBV6-5 to TRBJ1-6; D remains ambiguous. CDR3 length: 14 residues. Germline V gene lookup returns CDR1 MNHEY and CDR2 SVGAGI. Between the trimmed V and J ends, which lost 9 bases and 4 bases, there was a span of 13 bases. In DNA, the CDR3 is TGTGCCAGTGTCGTGACGGGGTATAATTCACCCCTCCACTTT. Translated, it gives CASVVTGYNSPLHF.

This clone is a singleton in its sample. The chain joins TRBV2 to TRBJ1-1, with D maybe TRBD1 (5 bases). V was clipped by 6 bases and J by 2 bases, with 13 bases between them. The CDR3 contains 14 residues. Germline V gene data show CDR1 as SNHLY and CDR2 as FYNNEI. For the CDR3, the DNA is TGTGCCAGCAGCGCAGTGGGGGGTAACACTGAAGCTTTCTTT. It codes for CASSAVGGNTEAFF.

The V call is TRBV5-4, the J call TRBJ2-5; 9 positions match TRBD1. Germline V gives CDR1 SGHNT, CDR2 YYREEE (reference sequence). The CDR3 extends over 15 amino acids. Trimming at V came to 4 bases and at J to 2 bases, leaving 6 bases not matched to a gene. For the CDR3, the DNA is TGTGCCAGCAGCAGAACCGGGACAGGGCAAGAGACCCAGTACTTC. Translated, it gives CASSRTGTGQETQYF.

The rearrangement joins TRBV30 to TRBJ2-7; maybe TRBD2 (6 bases). Trimming pared 7 bases from V and 2 bases from J, leaving 12 bases between. The CDR3 is made up of 12 amino acids. Germline V gives CDR1 GTSNPN, CDR2 SVGIG (reference sequence). CDR3 residues: CAYWGGTYEQYF. CDR3 DNA: TGTGCCTACTGGGGAGGAACCTACGAGCAGTACTTC.

The chain joins TRBV15 to TRBJ1-5; possibly TRBD1 for D (5 bases). Trimming pared 4 bases from V and 1 base from J, leaving 8 bases between. Germline V gene sequence: CDR1 LNHNV, CDR2 YYDKDF (reference sequence). The CDR3 loop spans 14 amino acids. This chain's CDR3 is CATSTAGSNQPQHF. As DNA, the CDR3 is TGTGCCACCAGCACCGCAGGGAGCAATCAGCCCCAGCATTTT.

In this sample, this clone turned up a few times. This rearrangement joins TRBV11-2 to TRBJ2-1, with D tentatively TRBD1 (5 bases). Trimming stripped 3 bases from V and 6 bases from J, with 12 bases between. The CDR3 length is 14 residues. Germline V CDR1 and CDR2: SGHAT, FQNNGV. CDR3 nucleotides: TGTGCCAGCAGCTTGATATTTAGGGGCAATGAGCAGTTCTTC. Encoded protein: CASSLIFRGNEQFF.

The chain uses TRBV11-2 and TRBJ1-1; a weak D match, TRBD1 (5 bases). The CDR3 loop spans 14 amino acids. Trimming left V 3 bases short and J 5 bases short, with 13 bases between. Germline V gene lookup returns CDR1 SGHAT and CDR2 FQNNGV. This chain's CDR3 is CASSLTGGSTEAFF. The DNA of the CDR3 is TGTGCCAGCAGCTTGACGGGGGGGAGTACTGAAGCTTTCTTT. Looking up the rest from reference TRBV11-2 and TRBJ1-1 gives the full variable domain: EAGVAQSPRYKIIEKRQSVAFWCNPISGHATLYWYQQILGQGPKLLIQFQNNGVVDDSQLPKDRFSAERLKGVDSTLKIQPAKLEDSAVYLCASSLTGGSTEAFFGQGTRLTVV.

Only a few counts were recorded for this clone. V gene TRBV6-5 combines with J gene TRBJ1-6; the D is unclear. V lost 6 bases and J 5 bases, leaving 11 bases between the germline ends. CDR3 size: 14 residues. From germline, CDR1 is MNHEY and CDR2 SVGAGI. This CDR3 is CASSSVEDNSPLHF. The DNA of the CDR3 is TGTGCCAGCAGCTCCGTGGAGGATAATTCACCCCTCCACTTT.